This section outlines one TCR beta chain sequence together with its context. The sample belongs to a study of blood T cell repertoires in COVID-19. Original processing notes: Reference gene primers were amplified, and this amplification served to estimate nucleated cell counts. Sequencing was performed with immunoSEQ multiplex PCR; in TCRdb, only in-frame clones are kept and a portion is missing. V and J calls and clone size come straight from that table; D and trimming were deduced from the DNA. The sample consists of 150,000 to 200,000 clones, over 75% of them appearing once. This clonotype originated in a woman between 45 and 60 years old who had recovered from COVID-19. Sample: PBMCs or T cells enriched from blood (not recorded which).

In DNA, the CDR3 is TGTGCCAGCAGCCAAGAGGGGGGAGGGCATGGCTACACCTTC. Residues: CASSQEGGGHGYTF. The V and J genes are TRBV3-1 (or the pseudogene TRBV3-2) and TRBJ1-2, with a weak D call TRBD1 (5 bases). The CDR3 sequence is 14 residues long. Trimming stripped 0 bases from V and 6 bases from J, with 11 bases between. Germline V gene data show CDR1 as LGHDT and CDR2 as YNNKEL (reference sequence).